This T cell receptor (beta chain) originates from a study of blood T cell repertoires in COVID-19. As for the study in general: From the United States, Italy and Spain came samples of acute and convalescent COVID-19. Sources were T cells, B-cell-depleted T cells, or PBMCs; the material itself was cDNA or gDNA.

The CDR3 runs to 13 residues. V was cut by 5 bases and J by 8 bases, with 13 bases left in between. The germline CDR1 and CDR2 sequences are SGHTA and FQGNSA. Per the study methods: Quantification of nucleated cells was approximated via reference gene primer amplification. Only in-frame clones appear in the TCRdb table, and some are missing; sequencing was by immunoSEQ multiplex PCR. The V and J calls and clone size come from that table; D and trimming were worked out from the DNA. The sample holds some 140,000 clones, 70% to 90% seen once. Patients at the Seattle site were enrolled during active infection and followed longitudinally.

The origin of this receptor is a man aged 55 to 70 with COVID-19, enrolled during active disease. The chain couples TRBV7-2 to TRBJ1-5, with D perhaps TRBD1 (5 bases). Sequencing input: peripheral blood. Here the CDR3 reads CASSPTGGEPQHF. CDR3 nucleotide sequence: TGTGCCAGCAGCCCCACCGGGGGAGAGCCCCAGCATTTT.